This TCR beta chain was identified in a study of blood T cell repertoires in COVID-19. On the study more broadly: COVID-19 samples, acute and convalescent, were from the United States, Italy and Spain. T cells, B-cell-depleted T cells, or PBMCs provided the cDNA or gDNA that served as material.

In the original processing: How many nucleated cells were present was estimated from reference gene primer amplification. Data came from immunoSEQ multiplex PCR; TCRdb stores just in-frame clones and leaves some out. V, J and clone size derive from that table, while D and trimming were established from the DNA sequence. This table holds 110,000 to 150,000 clones, about 80% found once. V lost 3 bases and J lost 3; bases outside the gene matches: 11. The CDR3 has 20 amino acids. The germline CDR1 and CDR2 sequences are KGHSH and LQKENI. The sequencing input was peripheral blood. The source is a man between 70 and 80 years old who had recovered from COVID-19. V usage is TRBV18 and J usage is TRBJ2-4, with 16 nucleotides matching TRBD2. The CDR3 nucleotides read TGTGCCAGCTCACCGCCGGGACTAGCGGGAGGGCCTTTTGGCAAAAACATTCAGTACTTC. Amino acids: CASSPPGLAGGPFGKNIQYF.